This TCR beta chain was observed in a study of memory CD8 T cells in hepatitis C reinfection. Study as a whole: Chronic HCV followed reinfection in a couple of donors who cleared primary infection. Peak reinfection sampling occurred 3 to 8 weeks after detected reinfection.

Study-level points and caveats: Conclusions on public clonotypes and secondary clearance were not definitive with several donors.

Described time point: peak reinfection, 3 to 8 weeks after reinfection detection. The sorted cells went straight to TCR sequencing with no prior in vitro expansion. Total naive CD8 T cells were sorted as viable CD3+ CD8+ CD45RO- cells from a couple of donors. Concerning this clone itself: Its antigen remains unknown.

The germline V gene encodes CDR1 SGHVS and CDR2 FNYEAQ. The CDR3 totals 15 residues. The germline V and J ends were trimmed by 0 bases and 7 bases, with 13 bases remaining between them. The assay was immunoSEQ multiplex PCR, and TCRdb's table has in-frame clones only and misses some. Of 40,000 to 45,000 clones detected, around 87% appear once; the ten largest clones hold 1% to 1.5%. This sequence originates from a man aged 18 to 29 with hepatitis C virus infection. J is TRBJ2-1 and V is TRBV7-6; D possibly corresponds to TRBD2 (6 bases). Sequencing input: naive CD8+ T cells sorted from blood. The CDR3 coding sequence is TGTGCCAGCAGCTTAGCAGGAGGGTTTAGGAATGAGCAGTTCTTC. It is translated as CASSLAGGFRNEQFF.